The 31 T cell receptor beta chains presented below share a single source sample, sequenced in a study of OX40 agonist ivuxolimab in advanced cancers. The protocol was immunoSEQ multiplex PCR, while the TCRdb copy is restricted to in-frame clones and leaves out a portion. This sample has nearly 45,000 clones; 80% occur once, and the top ten carry around 4.2%. Sequenced material: CD4+ or CD8+ T cells sorted from blood, taken in a trial of the OX40 agonist ivuxolimab. The receptors were gathered from an adult with an advanced solid tumor such as melanoma, head and neck, liver or kidney cancer.

In regard to this clone: One junction end disagrees with the germline gene, perhaps due to a read error. The chain links TRBV20-1 to TRBJ1-2; D is ambiguous. The CDR3 consists of 9 residues. Germline V gene lookup returns CDR1 DFQATT and CDR2 SNEGSKA (reference sequence). CDR3 sequence: CSADPGPNF. CDR3 in DNA: TGCAGTGCCGACCCCGGGCCGAACTTC.

This clone was seen a few times. V and J are TRBV18 and TRBJ2-3; 7 nucleotides align to TRBD1. V gave up 2 bases and J gave up 2 bases; unmatched junction bases: 13. CDR3 length: 18 amino acids. Per the germline V gene, CDR1 is KGHSH and CDR2 is LQKENI. The CDR3 DNA is TGTGCCAGCTCACCAAGTGAAGGGGGCCCTAGTAACACAGATACGCAGTATTTT. This encodes CASSPSEGGPSNTDTQYF.

Comments on this clone: Mismatch with germline at one junction end may stem from a read error. V and J are TRBV2 and TRBJ1-1; D not certain. Germline V lookup: CDR1 SNHLY, CDR2 FYNNEI. The CDR3 has 12 residues. CDR3 sequence: CASREGDTEAFF. The DNA for the CDR3 is TGTGCCAGCAGGGAAGGCGACACTGAAGCTTTCTTT.

V usage is TRBV5-1 and J usage is TRBJ2-5; a possible D gene is TRBD2 (5 bases). The CDR3 extends over 12 amino acids. Trimming removed 5 bases from V and 0 bases from J, with 5 bases in between. Germline CDR1 reads SGHRS; CDR2 reads YFSETQ. The CDR3 DNA reads TGCGCCAGCAGGGGAGACCAAGAGACCCAGTACTTC. This gives the protein CASRGDQETQYF.

The V call is TRBV11-2, the J call TRBJ2-1; D remains unclear. This CDR3 is built from 14 residues. V gave up 7 bases and J gave up 0 bases, with 10 bases separating them. Per the germline V gene, CDR1 is SGHAT and CDR2 is FQNNGV. CDR3 sequence reads: CASTPGFSYNEQFF. CDR3 nucleotide sequence: TGTGCCAGCACCCCAGGTTTCTCCTACAATGAGCAGTTCTTC.

The V and J genes are TRBV18 and TRBJ2-2, with D perhaps being TRBD1 or TRBD2 (5 bases each). This CDR3 spans 14 amino acids. In germline, CDR1 is KGHSH, CDR2 LQKENI. V was shortened by 5 bases and J by 7 bases, with 14 bases between the two germline ends. The CDR3 sequence is CASSGGPGGGELFF. The DNA of the CDR3 is TGTGCCAGCTCAGGGGGACCCGGCGGCGGGGAGCTGTTTTTT.

The count of this clone is one. The chain uses TRBV4-3 and TRBJ1-2; TRBD1 matches at 7 bases. V lost 0 bases, J lost 7 bases, and 8 bases stayed unmatched. The CDR3 extends over 15 amino acids. The germline CDR1 and CDR2 sequences are LGHNA and YSLEER. The CDR3: CASSQDRRGLGGYTF. The CDR3 coding sequence is TGCGCCAGCAGCCAAGATCGAAGGGGGCTAGGTGGCTACACCTTC.

This sequence joins TRBV5-4 and TRBJ2-2; D is perhaps TRBD2 (6 bases). This CDR3 spans 20 amino acids. CDR1 is SGHNT and CDR2 is YYREEE in the germline V gene (reference sequence). Trimming cost V 0 bases and J 1 base, with 22 bases left between them. CDR3 sequence reads: CASSLEGALRAGKNTGELFF. In DNA, the CDR3 is TGTGCCAGCAGCTTGGAAGGAGCCCTACGGGCGGGAAAGAACACCGGGGAGCTGTTTTTT.

This clone occurred a few times. The gene calls are TRBV10-1 and TRBJ1-6; tentatively, D is TRBD1 (5 bases). Trimming pared 5 bases from V and 9 bases from J, leaving 14 bases between. The CDR3 has 14 residues. Germline V gives CDR1 WNHNN, CDR2 SYGVQD (reference sequence). The DNA of the CDR3 is TGCGCCAGCAGTATCCGCAGGGAGGGTTCACCCCTCCACTTT. It translates to CASSIRREGSPLHF.

V and J are TRBV18 and TRBJ2-5; 10 bases align to TRBD2. The J segment lost 5 bases and the V segment lost 3 bases, leaving 3 bases of the junction unmatched. The CDR3 is made up of 14 amino acids. Germline values: CDR1 KGHSH, CDR2 LQKENI. The CDR3: CASSPQAGGETQYF. The CDR3 DNA sequence: TGTGCCAGCTCACCCCAAGCGGGAGGGGAGACCCAGTACTTC. Complete variable domain (other parts from reference TRBV18 and TRBJ2-5): NAGVMQNPRHLVRRRGQEARLRCSPMKGHSHVYWYRQLPEEGLKFMVYLQKENIIDESGMPKERFSAEFPKEGPSILRIQQVVRGDSAAYFCASSPQAGGETQYFGPGTRLLVL.

V usage is TRBV28 and J usage is TRBJ1-5, with 7 bases aligning to TRBD1. The CDR3 is 14 amino acids. Germline V CDR1 and CDR2: MDHEN, SYDVKM. Trimming removed 5 bases from V and 0 bases from J; junction bases left unmatched: 1. The CDR3 nucleotides read TGTGCCAGCAGTAGGACAGGTAGCAATCAGCCCCAGCATTTT. Protein product: CASSRTGSNQPQHF.

This chain joins TRBV30 and TRBJ1-4, with TRBD1 matching 7 bases. The ends lost 4 bases at V and 7 bases at J; junction bases unmatched: 9. The CDR3 is 14 residues long. The germline gives CDR1 GTSNPN, CDR2 SVGIG (reference sequence). CDR3 protein: CAWTGGGSGEKLFF. CDR3 nucleotide sequence: TGTGCCTGGACAGGGGGGGGCTCGGGTGAAAAACTGTTTTTT.

V usage is TRBV6-6 and J usage is TRBJ2-7; TRBD2 agrees at 7 bases. The CDR3 sequence is 14 residues long. The germline gives CDR1 MNHNY, CDR2 SVGAGI (reference sequence). V was clipped by 5 bases and J by 3 bases; unmatched bases: 7. DNA of the CDR3: TGTGCCAGCAGTACCTCCAGGACTAGCTACGAGCAGTACTTC. Translating it yields CASSTSRTSYEQYF.

This clone was seen only once. The rearrangement uses TRBV7-2 and TRBJ2-1, with 13 bases matching TRBD2. Germline assignment: CDR1 SGHTA and CDR2 FQGNSA. CDR3 length: 18 residues. V trimming: 5 bases; J trimming: 6 bases; junction bases outside the gene matches: 13. The CDR3 nucleotides are TGTGCCAGCAGCATGGGACTAGCGGGGACAACCTTGGGCAATGAGCAGTTCTTC. It is translated as CASSMGLAGTTLGNEQFF.

J is TRBJ2-1 and V is TRBV7-2; TRBD2 matches 10 bases. The CDR3 spans 14 residues. V lost 11 bases to trimming and J lost 8 bases; unmatched junction nucleotides: 12. CDR1 and CDR2 (germline): SGHTA, FQGNSA. The CDR3 here is CASTQAGGLDEQFF. The DNA of the CDR3 is TGTGCCTCCACCCAAGCGGGAGGGCTCGATGAGCAGTTCTTC.

Concerning this clone: Other DNA sequences in this sample translate to the same CDR3. The chain links TRBV5-1 to TRBJ1-1; D is undetermined. The germline CDR1 and CDR2 sequences are SGHRS and YFSETQ. The V and J ends lost 0 bases and 0 bases respectively, with 6 bases between them. This CDR3 is built from 14 residues. CDR3 amino acids: CASSLDGMNTEAFF. CDR3 coding DNA: TGCGCCAGCAGCTTGGACGGTATGAACACTGAAGCTTTCTTT.

The genes are TRBV19 and TRBJ2-7; TRBD1 is a possible D gene (5 bases). The CDR3 covers 12 residues. Trimming removed 1 base from V and 8 bases from J, with 9 bases in between. The germline V gene encodes CDR1 LNHDA and CDR2 SQIVND (reference sequence). The CDR3 coding sequence is TGTGCCAGTAGTATAGGGCCAGGGCAGCAGTACTTC. This sequence encodes CASSIGPGQQYF.

The CDR3, as DNA: TGCGCCAGCAGCCAGAGCGGGAACTCCTACGAGCAGTACTTC. This codes for CASSQSGNSYEQYF. The J gene is TRBJ2-7, the V gene TRBV4-3; 7 positions match TRBD2. The CDR3 runs to 14 residues. The germline V gene encodes CDR1 LGHNA and CDR2 YSLEER. V lost 3 bases, J lost 0 bases, and 2 bases stayed unmatched.

The chain employs TRBV7-8 and TRBJ1-5, with D unresolved. The V and J ends lost 1 base and 6 bases respectively, with 4 bases between them. This CDR3 region has 12 residues. CDR1 is SGHVS, CDR2 FQNEAQ, per germline. The CDR3 is CASSLGGQPQHF. The DNA of the CDR3 is TGTGCCAGCAGCTTAGGAGGTCAGCCCCAGCATTTT.

The chain recombines TRBV2 with TRBJ1-6, with 9 nucleotides matching TRBD1. Germline V gene lookup returns CDR1 SNHLY and CDR2 FYNNEI. CDR3 length: 14 residues. Germline trimming cut 8 bases from V and 5 bases from J; bases unmatched to any gene: 4. The CDR3 coding sequence is TGTGCCAGCGGTTGGACAGGGGATAATTCACCCCTCCACTTT. Protein sequence: CASGWTGDNSPLHF. The whole variable domain, remainder taken from reference TRBV2 and TRBJ1-6, is EPEVTQTPSHQVTQMGQEVILRCVPISNHLYFYWYRQILGQKVEFLVSFYNNEISEKSEIFDDQFSVERPDGSNFTLKIRSTKLEDSAMYFCASGWTGDNSPLHFGNGTRLTVT.

The J gene is TRBJ1-3, the V gene TRBV6-5; weak D call: TRBD1 (5 bases). V lost 7 bases to trimming and J lost 2 bases, with 12 bases between them. The CDR3 contains 14 residues. The germline gives CDR1 MNHEY, CDR2 SVGAGI. The CDR3 protein is CASTTTGTGNTIYF. The DNA for the CDR3 is TGTGCCAGCACTACAACAGGAACTGGAAACACCATATATTTT.

This rearrangement joins TRBV28 to TRBJ2-5; D remains unclear. Germline CDR1 MDHEN, CDR2 SYDVKM. There are 18 residues in the CDR3. V lost 2 bases, J lost 1 base, and 20 bases lay in between. This CDR3 is CASSLAAGLGSLQETQYF. CDR3 nucleotides: TGTGCCAGCAGTTTAGCGGCAGGCTTGGGCAGCCTCCAAGAGACCCAGTACTTC.

This chain connects TRBV2 to TRBJ2-1; TRBD1 matches at 7 bases. CDR1 and CDR2 from the germline V gene are SNHLY and FYNNEI. Trimming took 6 bases from V and 7 from J; bases not matched to a gene: 3. The CDR3 spans 12 residues. CDR3 protein: CASRRQGNEQFF. DNA for the CDR3: TGTGCCAGCAGACGACAGGGAAATGAGCAGTTCTTC.

V is TRBV7-9 and J is TRBJ2-7; perhaps TRBD2 as D (6 bases). This CDR3 comprises 16 residues. Germline V lookup: CDR1 SEHNR, CDR2 FQNEAQ (reference sequence). The V end lost 3 bases, the J end lost 7 bases, and 22 bases lay between the germline ends. DNA of the CDR3: TGTGCCAGCAGCTTCTGGAGGGCCACGGTATCGGGGGAGCAGTACTTC. It codes for CASSFWRATVSGEQYF. The full variable domain, with the rest looked up from reference TRBV7-9 and TRBJ2-7, is DTGVSQNPRHKITKRGQNVTFRCDPISEHNRLYWYRQTLGQGPEFLTYFQNEAQLEKSRLLSDRFSAERPKGSFSTLEIQRTEQGDSAMYLCASSFWRATVSGEQYFGPGTRLTVT.

The CDR3 nucleotides are TGCGCCAGCAGCTTAAGTGAGACCGGGGAGCTGTTTTTT. Translated, it gives CASSLSETGELFF. This chain connects TRBV5-1 to TRBJ2-2; D remains ambiguous. Germline CDR1 reads SGHRS; CDR2 reads YFSETQ. The CDR3 consists of 13 residues. The V and J ends lost 2 bases and 5 bases respectively, with 7 bases between them. The full variable domain, completed using reference TRBV5-1 and TRBJ2-2, is KAGVTQTPRYLIKTRGQQVTLSCSPISGHRSVSWYQQTPGQGLQFLFEYFSETQRNKGNFPGRFSGRQFSNSRSEMNVSTLELGDSALYLCASSLSETGELFFGEGSRLTVL.

This clone was seen a single time. The V call is TRBV30, the J call TRBJ1-6, with D possibly TRBD1 on 6 matching bases. CDR3 length: 14 amino acids. Germline loops: CDR1 GTSNPN, CDR2 SVGIG (reference sequence). V was trimmed by 4 bases and J by 5 bases, leaving 12 bases between them. Here the CDR3 DNA reads TGTGCCTGGACCCAGGACAGAGATAATTCACCCCTCCACTTT. This gives the protein CAWTQDRDNSPLHF. Filled out from reference TRBV30 and TRBJ1-6, the complete variable domain reads SQTIHQWPATLVQPVGSPLSLECTVEGTSNPNLYWYRQAAGRGLQLLFYSVGIGQISSEVPQNLSASRPQDRQFILSSKKLLLSDSGFYLCAWTQDRDNSPLHFGNGTRLTVT.

The rearrangement uses TRBV6-1 and TRBJ2-7, with D hard to call. CDR3 length equals 13 residues. Per the germline V gene, CDR1 is MNHNS and CDR2 is SASEGT. V shed 2 bases and J shed 5 bases, with 10 bases lying between them. CDR3 nucleotide sequence: TGTGCCAGCAGTGAACCCCCGCCGGACGAGCAGTACTTC. Translating gives CASSEPPPDEQYF.

Turning to this clone: One junction end does not reproduce the germline sequence, and a read error may be involved. The rearrangement joins TRBV29-1 to TRBJ2-7, with D maybe TRBD1 (6 bases). The CDR3 has 8 residues. The germline V gene encodes CDR1 SQVTM and CDR2 ANQGSEA. The CDR3 DNA reads as TGCAGCAGGGACACCCCCCCCTTC. Translation gives CSRDTPPF.

The V gene is TRBV7-2, the J gene TRBJ1-3; the D is unclear. This CDR3 has 13 residues. The V gene's germline CDR1 is SGHTA and CDR2 FQGNSA. The germline V and J ends were trimmed by 3 bases and 4 bases, with 7 bases remaining between them. The CDR3 protein is CASSFRLGNTIYF. The CDR3 DNA sequence: TGTGCCAGCAGCTTTCGTCTGGGAAACACCATATATTTT.

The chain has TRBV7-8 and TRBJ2-1; TRBD2 might be the D (6 bases). The CDR3 spans 13 residues. Germline loops: CDR1 SGHVS, CDR2 FQNEAQ. V was shortened by 8 bases and J by 0 bases, with 8 bases between the two germline ends. Written as DNA, the CDR3 is TGTGCCAGCCGCGGGGACTCCTACAATGAGCAGTTCTTC. Translating gives CASRGDSYNEQFF.

This rearrangement joins TRBV5-1 to TRBJ2-2, with 8 bases fitting TRBD1. CDR3 length: 16 amino acids. Germline assignment: CDR1 SGHRS and CDR2 YFSETQ. With 1 base clipped from V and 1 base from J, the junction kept 3 bases outside the gene matches. Here the CDR3 reads CASSLSGQGNTGELFF. The CDR3 coding sequence is TGCGCCAGCAGCTTGTCAGGACAGGGGAACACCGGGGAGCTGTTTTTT.